Each of the 13 T cell receptor beta chains below was sequenced from the same sample in a study of blood T cell repertoires in COVID-19. The repertoire was sequenced with immunoSEQ multiplex PCR; TCRdb's copy has only in-frame clones and lacks some. The table includes more than 95,000 clones, about 85% detected once. The sample was peripheral blood. Receptors originate from a woman aged 80 or over with acute or convalescent COVID-19.

The chain combines TRBV7-2 with TRBJ1-5; D call uncertain. The CDR3 covers 16 residues. CDR1 and CDR2 from the germline V gene are SGHTA and FQGNSA. Trimming took off 1 base at V and 2 bases at J, with 12 bases between the two ends. The CDR3 coding sequence is TGTGCCAGCAGCTTAGGAGGAGATTGGCGCAATCAGCCCCAGCATTTT. As protein: CASSLGGDWRNQPQHF. The whole variable domain, filled in from reference TRBV7-2 and TRBJ1-5, reads GAGVSQSPSNKVTEKGKDVELRCDPISGHTALYWYRQSLGQGLEFLIYFQGNSAPDKSGLPSDRFSAERTGGSVSTLTIQRTQQEDSAVYLCASSLGGDWRNQPQHFGDGTRLSIL.

The rearrangement links TRBV11-2 to TRBJ1-6; TRBD1 agrees at 9 bases. The CDR3 is 17 residues long. Unmatched junction bases numbered 10, after V lost 3 bases and J lost 7 bases. Looked up from germline, CDR1 is SGHAT and CDR2 is FQNNGV. CDR3 in DNA: TGTGCCAGCAGCTTTGGTTGGGGACAGGGTAGCAATTCACCCCTCCACTTT. Its protein is CASSFGWGQGSNSPLHF.

The genes are TRBV13 and TRBJ1-1, with D unclear. This CDR3 has 11 residues. Germline V gene sequence: CDR1 PRHDT, CDR2 FYEKMQ (reference sequence). V was cut by 5 bases and J by 6 bases, with 7 bases left in between. Here the CDR3 DNA reads TGTGCCAGCAGCCTCCGGTCTGAAGCTTTCTTT. This gives the protein CASSLRSEAFF.

This chain connects TRBV19 to TRBJ1-2; TRBD1 might be the D (6 bases). The CDR3 loop spans 13 amino acids. Germline V gene data show CDR1 as LNHDA and CDR2 as SQIVND (reference sequence). V lost 6 bases to trimming and J lost 2 bases, with 10 bases between them. For the CDR3, the DNA is TGTGCCAGTAGCCCGACAGGCAACTATGGCTACACCTTC. Protein product: CASSPTGNYGYTF.

The CDR3 coding sequence is TGTGCCAGCAGTTCCCGGGACAGAGCTACCTATGGCTACACCTTC. Its protein is CASSSRDRATYGYTF. The chain combines TRBV6-6 with TRBJ1-2, with TRBD1 identical over 7 bases. The CDR3 runs to 15 residues. Unmatched junction bases numbered 9, after V lost 4 bases and J lost 4 bases. From germline, CDR1 is MNHNY and CDR2 SVGAGI (reference sequence).

This chain connects TRBV5-8 to TRBJ1-6; 9 bases agree with TRBD1. Germline lookup yields CDR1 SGHTS and CDR2 YDEGEE. The V segment lost 4 bases and the J segment 10 bases; nucleotides outside the gene matches: 6. The CDR3 covers 14 residues. This CDR3 reads CASSTGTGYSPLHF. The CDR3 DNA reads as TGTGCCAGCAGCACCGGGACAGGGTACTCACCCCTCCACTTT.

This clone was counted only a few times. The chain joins TRBV2 to TRBJ1-4; TRBD1 agrees at 9 bases. The germline V gene has CDR1 SNHLY and CDR2 FYNNEI. Unmatched junction bases numbered 5, after V lost 6 bases and J lost 6 bases. The CDR3 runs 14 residues. The CDR3 loop reads CASSGGTGYEKLFF. The CDR3 nucleotides are TGTGCCAGCAGCGGCGGGACAGGGTATGAAAAACTGTTTTTT.

The J gene is TRBJ1-5, the V gene TRBV29-1, with D possibly being TRBD1 (5 bases). This CDR3 contains 12 residues. Germline-derived CDR1 and CDR2 are SQVTM and ANQGSEA. V was pared by 6 bases and J by 3 bases, with 9 bases between. Written as DNA, the CDR3 is TGCAGCGTAGGGGCCTTCAATCAGCCCCAGCATTTT. It specifies CSVGAFNQPQHF. The full variable domain, its missing parts supplied by reference TRBV29-1 and TRBJ1-5, is SAVISQKPSRDICQRGTSLTIQCQVDSQVTMMFWYRQQPGQSLTLIATANQGSEATYESGFVIDKFPISRPNLTFSTLTVSNMSPEDSSIYLCSVGAFNQPQHFGDGTRLSIL.

This clone was detected only a few times. V gene TRBV7-3 combines with J gene TRBJ2-2, with D uncertain. Germline CDR1 SGHTA, CDR2 FQGTGA. The V and J ends lost 0 bases and 6 bases respectively, with 8 bases between them. The CDR3 consists of 14 residues. The CDR3: CASSLTALAGELFF. CDR3 DNA: TGTGCCAGCAGCTTAACTGCTCTAGCCGGGGAGCTGTTTTTT.

The genes are TRBV6-5 and TRBJ1-2; D unclear. V dropped 0 bases and J dropped 2 bases, with 10 bases sitting between them. Germline lookup yields CDR1 MNHEY and CDR2 SVGAGI. CDR3 length: 15 residues. In nucleotides, the CDR3 is TGTGCCAGCAGTTACTCGTCGAGCTCCAACTATGGCTACACCTTC. It yields the protein CASSYSSSSNYGYTF.

The rearrangement uses TRBV18 and TRBJ1-3; the D gene is possibly TRBD1 (6 bases). This CDR3 contains 16 residues. From germline, CDR1 is KGHSH and CDR2 LQKENI. Trimming removed 1 base from V and 1 base from J, with 11 bases in between. CDR3 in amino acids: CASSPQGVRSGNTIYF. CDR3 bases: TGTGCCAGCTCACCACAGGGGGTTCGGTCTGGAAACACCATATATTTT.

The rearrangement uses TRBV9 and TRBJ1-6, with D perhaps TRBD1 (6 bases). Germline-derived CDR1 and CDR2 are SGDLS and YYNGEE. This CDR3 has 17 amino acids. V was pared by 0 bases and J by 0 bases, with 10 bases between. The CDR3 DNA sequence: TGTGCCAGCAGCGTAGCCAGGGGCAGCTCCTATAATTCACCCCTCCACTTT. Translation gives CASSVARGSSYNSPLHF.

The chain has TRBV2 and TRBJ2-1; 13 bases align to TRBD2. The V gene end was trimmed by 6 bases and the J gene end by 8 bases; junction bases not matched to a gene: 7. Germline V gene sequence: CDR1 SNHLY, CDR2 FYNNEI. The CDR3 has 15 amino acids. The CDR3 region is CASRGGTSGAYEQFF. The CDR3 DNA is TGTGCCAGCAGAGGAGGGACTAGCGGGGCCTATGAGCAGTTCTTC.